One sample yielded the 27 T cell receptor beta chains listed below, sequenced in a study of PD-L1 blockade in urothelial cancer. TCRdb keeps only in-frame clones here, not all; method: immunoSEQ multiplex PCR. Here the sample spans just under 45,000 clones, 88% being singletons. This material consisted of PBMCs, taken around atezolizumab (anti-PD-L1) treatment. These receptors were obtained from a woman in her sixties with urothelial cancer.

The chain's CDR3 is CASSLEGGGGASEQYF. CDR3 nucleotides: TGTGCCAGCAGCTTAGAGGGAGGAGGGGGGGCAAGCGAGCAGTACTTC. This chain joins TRBV7-2 and TRBJ2-7, with D perhaps matching TRBD2 (7 bases). This CDR3 spans 16 amino acids. Germline V gives CDR1 SGHTA, CDR2 FQGNSA. With 1 base removed from V and 6 bases from J, the gap between germline ends came to 19 bases.

The rearrangement links TRBV2 to TRBJ2-1; 9 nucleotides line up with TRBD2. This CDR3 is 15 amino acids long. Trimming cost V 4 bases and J 6 bases; bases outside gene matches: 7. Per the germline V gene, CDR1 is SNHLY and CDR2 is FYNNEI. In nucleotides, the CDR3 is TGTGCCAGCAGTGCGGGCGGGGGGGCGTTCAATGAGCAGTTCTTC. As protein: CASSAGGGAFNEQFF.

This sequence joins TRBV5-1 and TRBJ1-4; 7 nucleotides line up with TRBD1. Trimming removed 4 bases from V and 8 bases from J; junction bases left unmatched: 8. The germline gives CDR1 SGHRS, CDR2 YFSETQ. This CDR3 comprises 14 residues. CDR3 DNA sequence: TGCGCCAGCAGCCCAACAGGGGCCTTGGAAAAACTGTTTTTT. Its protein is CASSPTGALEKLFF.

In this sample, this clone turned up once. V gene TRBV7-2 combines with J gene TRBJ2-5; 7 bases line up with TRBD1. CDR1 SGHTA and CDR2 FQGNSA come from the germline V gene. This CDR3 is built from 14 residues. J gave up 1 base and V 5 bases, and 4 bases lay outside the gene matches. The CDR3: CASSRDSPQETQYF. The CDR3 DNA reads as TGTGCCAGCAGCCGGGACAGCCCCCAAGAGACCCAGTACTTC.

The rearrangement uses TRBV4-3 and TRBJ2-7; 10 nucleotides line up with TRBD2. The V gene end was trimmed by 0 bases and the J gene end by 2 bases; junction bases not matched to a gene: 1. Germline CDR1 and CDR2: LGHNA and YSLEER. CDR3 length: 15 amino acids. The CDR3 sequence: CASSQDTSGTYEQYF. The CDR3 DNA follows: TGCGCCAGCAGCCAAGATACTAGCGGGACCTACGAGCAGTACTTC.

The V gene is TRBV5-4, the J gene TRBJ2-5; 10 bases agree with TRBD2. The V and J ends lost 10 bases and 3 bases, in that order; junction bases with no gene match: 6. The CDR3 consists of 13 residues. Germline V gene data show CDR1 as SGHNT and CDR2 as YYREEE (reference sequence). The CDR3 coding sequence is TGTGCCTACGAGCGGGGGGGCAAAGAGACCCAGTACTTC. Its protein is CAYERGGKETQYF.

This chain links TRBV4-3 with TRBJ2-3; 10 bases agree with TRBD2. In germline, CDR1 is LGHNA, CDR2 YSLEER. Unmatched junction bases numbered 19, after V lost 0 bases and J lost 4 bases. This CDR3 is 21 amino acids long. The CDR3 protein is CASSQDGRGSRLAGDSDTQYF. The CDR3 nucleotides are TGCGCCAGCAGCCAAGACGGGCGGGGGTCGAGGCTAGCGGGAGATTCAGATACGCAGTATTTT.

The V gene is TRBV4-3, the J gene TRBJ2-7, with 7 positions matching TRBD1. This CDR3 spans 17 amino acids. With V trimmed by 0 bases and J by 0 bases, 8 bases remained unmatched. The V gene's germline CDR1 is LGHNA and CDR2 YSLEER. The CDR3 DNA is TGCGCCAGCAGCCAAGATCTGAGGGGGCTACTCTCCTACGAGCAGTACTTC. Protein: CASSQDLRGLLSYEQYF.

J is TRBJ1-4 and V is TRBV6-6, with a tentative D call TRBD1 (6 bases). Trimming stripped 5 bases from V and 8 bases from J, with 18 bases between. The germline V gene has CDR1 MNHNY and CDR2 SVGAGI (reference sequence). This CDR3 contains 15 residues. CDR3 protein: CASSEGGRGGEKLFF. In DNA form, the CDR3 reads TGTGCCAGCAGTGAGGGGGGGCGCGGAGGGGAAAAACTGTTTTTT.

V is TRBV7-9 and J is TRBJ2-7, with 12 nucleotides matching TRBD2. This CDR3 spans 14 amino acids. CDR1 and CDR2 from the germline V gene are SEHNR and FQNEAQ (reference sequence). The J segment lost 6 bases and the V segment lost 2 bases, leaving 2 bases of the junction unmatched. The chain's CDR3 is CASSLILAGGEQYF. The CDR3 region has the DNA TGTGCCAGCAGCTTAATACTAGCGGGAGGCGAGCAGTACTTC.

This chain connects TRBV13 to TRBJ1-2, with D maybe TRBD1 (6 bases). This CDR3 region has 14 residues. V was cut by 7 bases and J by 4 bases, with 16 bases left in between. The germline CDR1 and CDR2 sequences are PRHDT and FYEKMQ (reference sequence). The CDR3 loop is CASTNRGAGYGYTF. Written as DNA, the CDR3 is TGTGCCAGCACCAACCGGGGGGCAGGCTATGGCTACACCTTC.

This chain joins TRBV28 and TRBJ1-5; D not certain. Germline V gene data show CDR1 as MDHEN and CDR2 as SYDVKM. The CDR3 length is 15 residues. Trimming removed 1 base from V and 2 bases from J, with 9 bases in between. The CDR3 sequence: CASSLYSIGNQPQHF. Here the CDR3 DNA reads TGTGCCAGCAGTTTATATAGTATCGGCAATCAGCCCCAGCATTTT. The full variable domain, with the rest looked up from reference TRBV28 and TRBJ1-5, is DVKVTQSSRYLVKRTGEKVFLECVQDMDHENMFWYRQDPGLGLRLIYFSYDVKMKEKGDIPEGYSVSREKKERFSLILESASTNQTSMYLCASSLYSIGNQPQHFGDGTRLSIL.

This clone was counted once. V gene TRBV28 combines with J gene TRBJ1-2, with 9 bases that match TRBD1. V was clipped by 2 bases and J by 4 bases; unmatched bases: 5. The CDR3 runs to 15 residues. CDR1 is MDHEN, CDR2 SYDVKM, per germline. CDR3 amino acids: CASSLRDRAGYGYTF. The CDR3 coding sequence is TGTGCCAGCAGTTTAAGGGACAGGGCTGGCTATGGCTACACCTTC.

The rearrangement uses TRBV28 and TRBJ2-1; tentative D call: TRBD2 (5 bases). This CDR3 comprises 15 residues. The germline gives CDR1 MDHEN, CDR2 SYDVKM. The ends were cut back, 2 bases at V and 5 bases at J, with 13 bases in the middle. This CDR3 reads CASSLIEARDNEQFF. DNA for the CDR3: TGTGCCAGCAGTTTAATCGAGGCGCGGGACAATGAGCAGTTCTTC.

The V call is TRBV11-2, the J call TRBJ2-7, with D hard to call. Trimming took 1 base from V and 3 from J, leaving 10 bases between them. The CDR3 is 14 amino acids. CDR1 and CDR2 (germline): SGHAT, FQNNGV. CDR3 sequence: CASSLAGSHYEQYF. The CDR3 region has the DNA TGTGCCAGCAGCTTAGCAGGCAGCCACTACGAGCAGTACTTC.

The CDR3 loop is CASSQGLGTGDTQYF. The CDR3 bases are TGCGCCAGCAGCCAAGGGCTAGGGACAGGGGATACGCAGTATTTT. V usage is TRBV4-3 and J usage is TRBJ2-3; 9 nucleotides agree with TRBD1. The length of the CDR3 is 15 residues. V lost 1 base to trimming and J lost 6 bases; unmatched junction nucleotides: 5. CDR1 LGHNA and CDR2 YSLEER come from the germline V gene.

The chain recombines TRBV4-3 with TRBJ2-3; 8 bases line up with TRBD1. The CDR3 has 15 residues. With 2 bases clipped from V and 4 bases from J, the junction kept 5 bases outside the gene matches. Germline CDR1 and CDR2: LGHNA and YSLEER. CDR3 sequence (DNA): TGCGCCAGCAGCCAACATCAGGGGGCCCCAGATACGCAGTATTTT. Translating gives CASSQHQGAPDTQYF.

Only a few counts were recorded for this clone. This chain uses TRBV7-9 with TRBJ1-2; TRBD1 is a possible D gene (6 bases). The CDR3 has 15 amino acids. Deletions cut 1 base from V and 2 bases from J, with 11 bases between. The germline gives CDR1 SEHNR, CDR2 FQNEAQ (reference sequence). Here the CDR3 DNA reads TGTGCCAGCAGCTTAGAACAGGGAGCCAACTATGGCTACACCTTC. Its translation is CASSLEQGANYGYTF.

The J gene is TRBJ2-1, the V gene TRBV5-6; D perhaps matches TRBD2 (6 bases). CDR1 and CDR2 (germline): SGHDT, YYEEEE. This CDR3 comprises 15 residues. The V end was cut by 2 bases, the J end by 8 bases, with 17 bases between. The CDR3 loop is CASSLRLVVRHEQFF. CDR3 DNA: TGTGCCAGCAGCTTACGACTAGTCGTGAGACATGAGCAGTTCTTC. The whole variable domain, filled in from reference TRBV5-6 and TRBJ2-1, reads DAGVTQSPTHLIKTRGQQVTLRCSPKSGHDTVSWYQQALGQGPQFIFQYYEEEERQRGNFPDRFSGHQFPNYSSELNVNALLLGDSALYLCASSLRLVVRHEQFFGPGTRLTVL.

This clone was counted once. This chain joins TRBV2 and TRBJ1-3; a weak D match, TRBD1 (5 bases). CDR3 length: 13 amino acids. Germline CDR1 reads SNHLY; CDR2 reads FYNNEI. The V and J ends lost 4 bases and 2 bases respectively, with 6 bases between them. The CDR3 protein is CASSGRAGNTIYF. The CDR3 nucleotides read TGTGCCAGCAGTGGCAGGGCTGGAAACACCATATATTTT. The full variable domain, with the rest looked up from reference TRBV2 and TRBJ1-3, is EPEVTQTPSHQVTQMGQEVILRCVPISNHLYFYWYRQILGQKVEFLVSFYNNEISEKSEIFDDQFSVERPDGSNFTLKIRSTKLEDSAMYFCASSGRAGNTIYFGEGSWLTVV.

The chain carries TRBV5-1 and TRBJ2-2, with 9 bases lining up with TRBD2. Germline V lookup: CDR1 SGHRS, CDR2 YFSETQ. The CDR3 is 17 amino acids. The ends lost 0 bases at V and 0 bases at J; junction bases unmatched: 3. The CDR3 spells CASSLATSGSNTGELFF. CDR3 in DNA: TGCGCCAGCAGCTTGGCGACTAGCGGATCGAACACCGGGGAGCTGTTTTTT.

The chain has TRBV19 and TRBJ1-5, with 11 bases aligning to TRBD1. This CDR3 is 17 amino acids long. Trimming removed 3 bases from V and 7 bases from J; junction bases left unmatched: 11. In germline, CDR1 is LNHDA, CDR2 SQIVND (reference sequence). The CDR3 region is CASSIPFRDRGKQPQHF. CDR3 nucleotides: TGTGCCAGTAGTATCCCCTTCCGGGACAGGGGGAAACAGCCCCAGCATTTT. Based on the CDR3 plus reference TRBV19 and TRBJ1-5, the full variable domain is DGGITQSPKYLFRKEGQNVTLSCEQNLNHDAMYWYRQDPGQGLRLIYYSQIVNDFQKGDIAEGYSVSREKKESFPLTVTSAQKNPTAFYLCASSIPFRDRGKQPQHFGDGTRLSIL.

The chain is built from TRBV5-5 and TRBJ1-1, with TRBD1 as a possible D gene (5 bases). This CDR3 spans 12 amino acids. Germline CDR1 is SGHKS and CDR2 is YYEKEE (reference sequence). V was clipped by 4 bases and J by 3 bases, with 7 bases between them. CDR3: CASSPGDTEAFF. The CDR3 coding sequence is TGTGCCAGCAGCCCGGGGGACACTGAAGCTTTCTTT.

J is TRBJ1-3 and V is TRBV5-6; 9 positions agree with TRBD1. CDR3 length equals 16 residues. Losses at the gene ends were 4 bases for V and 4 bases for J; bases not matched to a gene: 9. The V gene's germline CDR1 is SGHDT and CDR2 YYEEEE. As DNA, the CDR3 is TGTGCCAGCAGCCCGGGACAGGGTTTGTACGGAAACACCATATATTTT. As protein: CASSPGQGLYGNTIYF.

This clone was counted between two and nine times. J is TRBJ2-1 and V is TRBV29-1, with 10 nucleotides matching TRBD2. The germline CDR1 and CDR2 sequences are SQVTM and ANQGSEA. The V segment lost 2 bases and the J segment 0 bases; nucleotides outside the gene matches: 13. CDR3 length: 19 residues. The CDR3: CSVELQAGGPYGSYNEQFF. The DNA of the CDR3 is TGCAGCGTTGAATTGCAAGCGGGAGGGCCTTACGGCTCCTACAATGAGCAGTTCTTC.

The chain combines TRBV7-8 with TRBJ1-2; 8 bases align to TRBD1. The germline V gene has CDR1 SGHVS and CDR2 FQNEAQ. This CDR3 is 18 amino acids long. The J segment lost 7 bases and the V segment lost 4 bases, leaving 20 bases of the junction unmatched. CDR3 DNA sequence: TGTGCCAGCAGCTCATATAGACAGGGGTATTCTCCTCCTCGTGGCTACACCTTC. Protein: CASSSYRQGYSPPRGYTF.

The chain recombines TRBV5-1 with TRBJ2-5, with D tentatively TRBD1 (6 bases). There are 17 residues in the CDR3. The germline V gene has CDR1 SGHRS and CDR2 YFSETQ. The ends were cut back, 9 bases at V and 0 bases at J, with 24 bases in the middle. The CDR3 coding sequence is TGCGCCAACTATCCCCCGGGACAAACAATGTACCAAGAGACCCAGTACTTC. This encodes CANYPPGQTMYQETQYF.